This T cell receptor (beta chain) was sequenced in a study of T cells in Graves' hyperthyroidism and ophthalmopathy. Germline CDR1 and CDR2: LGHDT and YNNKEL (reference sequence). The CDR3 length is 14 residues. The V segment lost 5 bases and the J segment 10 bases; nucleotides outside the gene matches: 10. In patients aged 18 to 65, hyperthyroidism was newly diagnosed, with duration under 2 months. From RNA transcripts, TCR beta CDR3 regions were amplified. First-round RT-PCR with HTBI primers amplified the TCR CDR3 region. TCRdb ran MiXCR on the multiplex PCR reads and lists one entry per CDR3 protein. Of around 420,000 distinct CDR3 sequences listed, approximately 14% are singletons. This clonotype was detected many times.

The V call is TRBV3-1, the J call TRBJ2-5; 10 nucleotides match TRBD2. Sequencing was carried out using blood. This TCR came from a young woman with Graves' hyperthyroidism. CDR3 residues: CASSTAGGLGDQYF. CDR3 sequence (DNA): TGTGCCAGCAGCACAGCGGGAGGGCTCGGGGACCAGTACTTC.